Described below is a single T cell receptor (beta chain) sequence and its context. Its antigen remains unidentified. The sample holds no much larger clone one base away, and base qualities are not on file. CDR1 and CDR2, looked up from the germline V gene (reference sequence), are PRHDT and FYEKMQ. V has 5 bases trimmed and J has 1 base trimmed; junction bases matching no gene number 12. The CDR3 spans 17 residues, from the cysteine through the phenylalanine. Of the read, only the CDR3 DNA is kept; its 51 bases are in frame from base 1. TCR CDR3 regions were amplified from genomic DNA by multiplex PCR using the deep immunoSEQ assay. Extracted genomic DNA from each cell subset was distributed evenly across all wells of several immunoSEQ 96-well plates, and each plate was treated as a replicate. For sorted subsets, each replicate PCR was loaded with 150 to 250 ng genomic DNA, equivalent to some 31,000 T cell genomes. Purified libraries were quantified with a Qubit 3.0 fluorometer, sized on a Bioanalyzer 2100, and re-quantified with the KAPA Library Quantification kit. Every immunoSEQ 96-well plate was sequenced on a dedicated single-read 150-cycle Illumina NextSeq 550 flow cell. On the authors' methods: The immunoSEQ output contained only junctional sequences without quality scores, so filtering could not match that applied to full-length reads. To assign V/J genes and CDR3, sequences were annotated against IMGT germline references using PyIR, a Python wrapper for IgBLAST v1.9. Reads were filtered out if the reads had weak V/J assignments (E-value above 1e-6), no CDR3, stop codons, out-of-frame junctions, or ambiguous translated residues. A V3J clonotype was defined by an identical inferred V gene, J gene, and CDR3 amino acid sequence. The percentage overlap between two repertoires was calculated by dividing the number of shared unique clonotypes by the size of the smaller repertoire. RTK rarefaction, the Chao1 estimator, and Recon v2.1 estimates of unobserved clonotypes were used to assess repertoire richness. Generation probabilities were computed with OLGA for all TCRbeta clonotypes obtained by the gDNA method from several donors. The source is immuneACCESS, and TCRdb retained only in-frame sequences with V and J called. Part of the clones is not carried over; for the studies checked, unresolved V genes explain less than half of this, and the remainder is unexplained. Clonal size and the V and J genes are those of that table, whereas D and trimming came from the DNA. Within this sample are about 1,900,000 clones, with 85% to 95% of them counted one time only. The leading ten clones occupy under 1.5% of the sample.

CD8 naive samples consisted of CD45RO-negative cells that were positively selected for CCR7, yielding a CD45RA+CCR7+ population without TemRA cells. Donors were healthy HIV-negative adults with no recently reported acute infections or vaccinations. Every donor was a Caucasian adult living in Nashville, Tennessee, USA. After blood collection by leukapheresis, PBMCs were isolated using Ficoll-Histopaque density gradient centrifugation and then cryopreserved in the vapor phase of liquid nitrogen. Analytical flow cytometry was used to check the purity and quantity of each magnetically sorted T cell population. From each sorted fraction, genomic DNA was isolated and quantified by UV absorbance on a Nanodrop 2000c. The data were obtained in a study of shared clonotypes between healthy human individuals (dated by TCRdb to the early 2020s). For context, the study as a whole: The cohort included three men and a couple of women between 18 and 49 years of age. For each donor, CD4 naive and CD4 memory were each given three plates, CD8 naive was given two plates, and CD8 memory was given one plate. Blood TCR repertoires of a handful of healthy adults were deeply sequenced to estimate repertoire size and the extent of clonotype sharing between individuals. Different laboratories and diverse techniques were used to prepare libraries and sequence TCR repertoires, to increase sequencing depth and limit assay-specific biases. Between about 0.8 and 9 billion PBMCs per donor were obtained by leukapheresis. Results the study describes overall, beyond this receptor: Naive subsets generally had larger estimated clonotype richness than memory subsets did. Sampling was restricted to blood, and TCR repertoires in tissues likely differ from the TCR repertoires found in blood. Sharing across a few donors was observed for roughly 5% of naive CD4, around 3.5% of naive CD8, 2% to 2.5% of memory CD4, and less than 0.45% of memory CD8 clonotypes. Pairwise subsampling led to the expectation that sequencing depth would affect the degree of clonotype sharing among donors. Because the study included a small number of donors, the genetic and exposure-history diversity represented was limited. Compared with non-shared clonotypes, the clonotypes found in all four sorted-subset donors had higher generation probabilities. Even with the large sequencing depth, rarefaction of the sorted-subset datasets indicated that sequencing was incomplete.

This sequence was found in a man younger than 35 in good health. Here the chain combines TRBV13 and TRBJ2-7; TRBD1 agrees with 9 junctional bases. The sequencing sample was made of naive CD8+ T cells sorted from blood. The meaning of the sample's cell subset or site label: CD45RA+CCR7+. The CDR3 here reads CASSQSGTGRGSYEQYF. The nucleotide sequence is TGTGCCAGCAGCCAATCCGGGACAGGGAGGGGATCCTACGAGCAGTACTTC.